Each of the 21 T cell receptor beta chains below was sequenced from the same sample in a study of blood T cells in healthy people across ages. Through a sample-barcoded 5' primer and a J-beta primer mix, a second PCR was run for roughly 6 to 11 cycles. Using its own MiXCR run on the 5' RACE reads, TCRdb lists one record per CDR3 protein. The table has fewer than 1,000,000 distinct CDR3 sequences, about 46% seen once. The sequencing sample was made of blood. These receptors came from an older man in good health.

The table lists this clonotype with a few counts. The J gene is TRBJ2-7, the V gene TRBV7-8; tentative D call: TRBD2 (6 bases). V gave up 7 bases and J gave up 4 bases, with 17 bases separating them. The germline V gene encodes CDR1 SGHVS and CDR2 FQNEAQ. CDR3 length: 14 residues. Here the CDR3 reads CASMPQAGPYEQYF. In DNA form, the CDR3 reads TGTGCCAGCATGCCTCAAGCGGGCCCTTACGAGCAGTACTTC.

The sample holds a few counts of this clonotype. The chain links TRBV12-3 or TRBV12-4 to TRBJ2-3, with 9 bases aligning to TRBD1. Trimming took 7 bases from V and 11 from J; bases not matched to a gene: 13. CDR3 length equals 14 residues. CDR3 nucleotide sequence: TGTGCCAGCAATACAGGGGGCTCCTACAATGAGCAGTATTTT. Its protein product is CASNTGGSYNEQYF.

Of note for this clonotype: At one end, the junction sequence differs from germline, possibly due to a read error. The CDR3 loop reads CATGGQGERSYKEQFF. Written as DNA, the CDR3 is TGTGCCACCGGGGGTCAGGGGGAAAGGTCCTACAAGGAGCAGTTCTTC. The rearrangement links TRBV24-1 to TRBJ2-1; 7 bases are a match to TRBD1. CDR3 length: 16 amino acids. Germline V gene sequence: CDR1 KGHDR, CDR2 SFDVKD.

This chain's CDR3 is CASSWTPGTENIQYF. CDR3 coding DNA: TGCGCCAGCAGCTGGACCCCGGGGACAGAAAACATTCAGTACTTC. The chain uses TRBV5-1 and TRBJ2-4, with 7 bases fitting TRBD1. CDR3 size: 15 residues. J gave up 5 bases and V 3 bases, and 8 bases lay outside the gene matches. Germline CDR1 reads SGHRS; CDR2 reads YFSETQ.

This clonotype was counted at least ten times. The rearrangement joins TRBV7-2 to TRBJ2-7; no reliable D call. The CDR3 length is 13 residues. The germline CDR1 and CDR2 sequences are SGHTA and FQGNSA. Deletions cut 1 base from V and 9 bases from J, with 13 bases between. CDR3 sequence (DNA): TGTGCCAGCAGCTTAGGTCCCAACGGCGGGCAGTACTTC. This translates into CASSLGPNGGQYF. The variable domain in full, with the rest retrieved from reference TRBV7-2 and TRBJ2-7, is GAGVSQSPSNKVTEKGKDVELRCDPISGHTALYWYRQSLGQGLEFLIYFQGNSAPDKSGLPSDRFSAERTGGSVSTLTIQRTQQEDSAVYLCASSLGPNGGQYFGPGTRLTVT.

This clonotype has ten or more counts. The V gene is TRBV25-1, the J gene TRBJ2-7; TRBD2 is a possible D gene (6 bases). CDR1 and CDR2 (germline): MGHDK, SYGVNS. The CDR3 is 14 residues long. V lost 2 bases, J lost 4 bases, and 12 bases lay in between. The CDR3 coding sequence is TGTGCCAGCAGTGAAGTCGATAGCGGATACGAGCAGTACTTC. Protein: CASSEVDSGYEQYF.

This sequence joins TRBV7-9 and TRBJ2-1; 8 bases match TRBD2. The DNA end favors TRBJ2-7, so the J call may be wrong. The CDR3 is 19 residues long. The germline V gene has CDR1 SEHNR and CDR2 FQNEAQ (reference sequence). The CDR3 here is CASSIRSNRGTSIANEQYF. The CDR3 region has the DNA TGTGCCAGCAGCATACGAAGCAATCGTGGGACTAGTATAGCCAATGAGCAGTACTTC.

V usage is TRBV6-1 and J usage is TRBJ2-7, with D possibly being TRBD2 (6 bases). Germline assignment: CDR1 MNHNS and CDR2 SASEGT. This CDR3 region has 14 residues. The germline V and J ends were trimmed by 6 bases and 2 bases, with 14 bases remaining between them. CDR3: CASSQGASAYEQYF. CDR3 DNA sequence: TGTGCCAGCAGCCAAGGAGCTAGCGCCTACGAGCAGTACTTC.

The chain has TRBV27 and TRBJ2-7, with D perhaps TRBD2 (6 bases). The V gene's germline CDR1 is MNHEY and CDR2 SMNVEV (reference sequence). The germline V and J ends were trimmed by 10 bases and 6 bases, with 13 bases remaining between them. The CDR3 sequence is 11 residues long. The CDR3 loop reads CATRYSGEQYF. In nucleotides, the CDR3 is TGTGCCACCCGATATAGCGGCGAGCAGTACTTC.

This rearrangement joins TRBV4-3 to TRBJ2-3; 9 bases fit TRBD2. The CDR3 contains 19 residues. The V segment lost 0 bases and the J segment 0 bases; nucleotides outside the gene matches: 10. Germline values: CDR1 LGHNA, CDR2 YSLEER. This CDR3 reads CASSQEVQRGDSSTDTQYF. The CDR3 bases are TGCGCCAGCAGCCAAGAAGTCCAGCGGGGGGATTCTAGCACAGATACGCAGTATTTT.

This clonotype was seen only a few times. This chain uses TRBV10-3 with TRBJ2-2; 13 bases are a match to TRBD2. V trimming: 8 bases; J trimming: 4 bases; junction bases outside the gene matches: 7. Germline CDR1 reads ENHRY; CDR2 reads SYGVKD. This CDR3 has 16 amino acids. As DNA, the CDR3 is TGTGCCATCCGACGACTAGCGGGAGGATCCACCGGGGAGCTGTTTTTT. Its translation is CAIRRLAGGSTGELFF.

The V call is TRBV5-1, the J call TRBJ2-5; D not certain. CDR3 length: 16 residues. Germline V gene sequence: CDR1 SGHRS, CDR2 YFSETQ. Trimming took 3 bases from V and 4 from J, leaving 19 bases between them. CDR3 loop: CASSSAGKPGAETQYF. Written as DNA, the CDR3 is TGCGCCAGCAGCTCCGCCGGCAAGCCTGGAGCAGAGACCCAGTACTTC.

The gene calls are TRBV5-6 and TRBJ2-2, with 8 bases aligning to TRBD2. The CDR3 totals 16 residues. With 3 bases clipped from V and 5 bases from J, the junction kept 9 bases outside the gene matches. Germline V gene sequence: CDR1 SGHDT, CDR2 YYEEEE. DNA of the CDR3: TGTGCCAGCAGCTCGATTACTAGCGGTACAACCGGGGAGCTGTTTTTT. It yields the protein CASSSITSGTTGELFF.

There are a few counts of this clonotype. This chain links TRBV27 with TRBJ2-3, with 8 bases matching TRBD2. Germline-derived CDR1 and CDR2 are MNHEY and SMNVEV (reference sequence). The V gene end was trimmed by 2 bases and the J gene end by 5 bases; junction bases not matched to a gene: 9. This CDR3 is 16 amino acids long. As DNA, the CDR3 is TGTGCCAGCAGTTTACGGGCGGGAGGCCGGGGAGATACGCAGTATTTT. Its protein is CASSLRAGGRGDTQYF.

A remark on this clonotype: One base away lies a much larger clone, so this may be a sequencing read error. V usage is TRBV11-2 and J usage is TRBJ2-1, with 8 bases identical to TRBD2. Germline V CDR1 and CDR2: SGHAT, FQNNGV. The CDR3 covers 16 residues. This chain's CDR3 is CASSISGTSSYNVQFF. CDR3 DNA sequence: TGTGCCAGCAGCATTAGCGGGACAAGCTCCTACAATGTGCAGTTCTTC. The full variable domain, in which reference TRBV11-2 and TRBJ2-1 provide the parts outside the CDR3, is EAGVAQSPRYKIIEKRQSVAFWCNPISGHATLYWYQQILGQGPKLLIQFQNNGVVDDSQLPKDRFSAERLKGVDSTLKIQPAKLEDSAVYLCASSISGTSSYNVQFFGPGTRLTVL.

This clonotype was counted between two and nine times. A junction boundary mismatches the germline segment, possibly from a read error. The chain has TRBV6-4 and TRBJ2-1; tentatively, D is TRBD1 (6 bases). Germline V gene lookup returns CDR1 MRHNA and CDR2 SNTAGT. This CDR3 is 15 amino acids long. The CDR3 DNA reads as TGTGCCAGTAGTGGGGTCAGGGGACGAAACAATGGGCAGTTCTTC. Encoded protein: CASSGVRGRNNGQFF.

The genes are TRBV27 and TRBJ1-6; D unresolved. Per germline, CDR1 MNHEY and CDR2 SMNVEV (reference sequence). V was pared by 5 bases and J by 3 bases, with 11 bases between. This CDR3 comprises 15 residues. The CDR3 sequence: CASSIKNSYNSPLHF. The CDR3 region has the DNA TGTGCCAGCAGTATTAAGAACAGCTATAATTCACCCCTCCACTTT.

This clonotype appeared once. The rearrangement links TRBV7-6 to TRBJ2-1; D unclear. Trimming removed 5 bases from V and 10 bases from J, with 12 bases in between. This CDR3 contains 12 residues. From germline, CDR1 is SGHVS and CDR2 FNYEAQ. The CDR3 loop reads CASSLTPGEQFF. In DNA, the CDR3 is TGTGCCAGCAGCCTCACTCCCGGCGAGCAGTTCTTC.

The J gene is TRBJ2-1, the V gene TRBV20-1; the D gene could be TRBD1 or TRBD2 (6 bases each). The CDR3 contains 14 residues. The ends were cut back, 0 bases at V and 13 bases at J, with 19 bases in the middle. CDR1 and CDR2 from the germline V gene are DFQATT and SNEGSKA (reference sequence). In DNA, the CDR3 is TGCAGTGCTAGAGATCATGGGGGGCCGGGGACCCAGTTCTTC. This codes for CSARDHGGPGTQFF.

This clonotype has a single count. The rearrangement uses TRBV28 and TRBJ1-5; no clear D gene. The CDR3 has 12 amino acids. V shed 1 base and J shed 11 bases, with 9 bases lying between them. Germline CDR1 MDHEN, CDR2 SYDVKM. The CDR3 protein is CASSLLRGAQHF. In nucleotides, the CDR3 is TGTGCCAGCAGTTTATTACGCGGCGCCCAGCATTTT. The full variable domain, rest sourced from reference TRBV28 and TRBJ1-5, is DVKVTQSSRYLVKRTGEKVFLECVQDMDHENMFWYRQDPGLGLRLIYFSYDVKMKEKGDIPEGYSVSREKKERFSLILESASTNQTSMYLCASSLLRGAQHFGDGTRLSIL.

This clonotype was counted a single time. The chain is built from TRBV7-9 and TRBJ2-5, with 7 nucleotides matching TRBD2. V dropped 6 bases and J dropped 11; count of bases not matched to a gene: 18. Germline CDR1 reads SEHNR; CDR2 reads FQNEAQ (reference sequence). This CDR3 has 15 amino acids. Here the CDR3 DNA reads TGTGCCAGCAGGGGAGGGCTAGGCCCATACAATGAGCAGTACTTC. Its translation: CASRGGLGPYNEQYF.